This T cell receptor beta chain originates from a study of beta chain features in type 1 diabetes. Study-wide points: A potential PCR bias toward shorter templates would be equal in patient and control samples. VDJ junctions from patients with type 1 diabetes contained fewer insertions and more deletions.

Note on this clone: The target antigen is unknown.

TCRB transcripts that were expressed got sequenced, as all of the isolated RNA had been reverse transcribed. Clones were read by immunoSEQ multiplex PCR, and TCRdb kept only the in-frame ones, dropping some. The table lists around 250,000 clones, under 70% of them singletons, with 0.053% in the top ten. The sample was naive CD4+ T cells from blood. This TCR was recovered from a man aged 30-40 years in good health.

The CDR3 nucleotides read TGTGCCAGCAGCTTGGAGGGTAGCGCCCTTGAGGAGACCCAGTACTTC. This sequence encodes CASSLEGSALEETQYF. The rearrangement joins TRBV5-4 to TRBJ2-5; possible D gene TRBD2, 5 bases. Trimming cost V 0 bases and J 5 bases, with 17 bases left between them. Germline V gene data show CDR1 as SGHNT and CDR2 as YYREEE (reference sequence). The CDR3 spans 16 residues. The variable domain in full, with the rest retrieved from reference TRBV5-4 and TRBJ2-5, is ETGVTQSPTHLIKTRGQQVTLRCSSQSGHNTVSWYQQALGQGPQFIFQYYREEENGRGNFPPRFSGLQFPNYSSELNVNALELDDSALYLCASSLEGSALEETQYFGPGTRLLVL.